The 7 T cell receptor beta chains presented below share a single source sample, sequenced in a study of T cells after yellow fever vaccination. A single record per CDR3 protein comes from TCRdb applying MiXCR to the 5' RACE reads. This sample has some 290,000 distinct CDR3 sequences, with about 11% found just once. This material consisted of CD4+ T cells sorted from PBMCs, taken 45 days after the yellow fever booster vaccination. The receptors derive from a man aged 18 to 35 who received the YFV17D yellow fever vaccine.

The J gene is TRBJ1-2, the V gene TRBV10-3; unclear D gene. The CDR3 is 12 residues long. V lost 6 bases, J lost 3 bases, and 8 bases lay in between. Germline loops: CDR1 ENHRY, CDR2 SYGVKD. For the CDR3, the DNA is TGTGCCATCAGGCGCCAAGACTATGGCTACACCTTC. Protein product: CAIRRQDYGYTF.

In nucleotides, the CDR3 is TGTGCCAGCAGCTTAGGTAGAGAACGCGAGCAGTACTTC. Its protein product is CASSLGREREQYF. The chain couples TRBV7-2 to TRBJ2-7; D gene unclear. The CDR3 covers 13 residues. Trimming cost V 1 base and J 6 bases, with 10 bases left between them. Germline CDR1 reads SGHTA; CDR2 reads FQGNSA.

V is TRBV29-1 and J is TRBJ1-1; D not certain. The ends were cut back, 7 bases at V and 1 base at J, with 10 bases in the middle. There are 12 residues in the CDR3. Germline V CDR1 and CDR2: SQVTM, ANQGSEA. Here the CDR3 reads CSGIRSNTEAFF. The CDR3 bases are TGCAGCGGGATACGCTCGAACACTGAAGCTTTCTTT.

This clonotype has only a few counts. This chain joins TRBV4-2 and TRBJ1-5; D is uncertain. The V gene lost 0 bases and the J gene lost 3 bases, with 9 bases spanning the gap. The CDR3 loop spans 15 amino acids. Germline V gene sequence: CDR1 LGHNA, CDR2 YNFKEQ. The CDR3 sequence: CASSQDWQDNQPQHF. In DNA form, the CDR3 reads TGTGCCAGCAGCCAAGATTGGCAGGACAATCAGCCCCAGCATTTT.

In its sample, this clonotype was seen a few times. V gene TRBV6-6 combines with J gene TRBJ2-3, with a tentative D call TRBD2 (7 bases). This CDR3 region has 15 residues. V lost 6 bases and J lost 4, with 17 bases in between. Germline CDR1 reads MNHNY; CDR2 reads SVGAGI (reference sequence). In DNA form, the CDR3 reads TGTGCCAGCAGAACGAGGGGGGGCTATCCAGATACGCAGTATTTT. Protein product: CASRTRGGYPDTQYF.

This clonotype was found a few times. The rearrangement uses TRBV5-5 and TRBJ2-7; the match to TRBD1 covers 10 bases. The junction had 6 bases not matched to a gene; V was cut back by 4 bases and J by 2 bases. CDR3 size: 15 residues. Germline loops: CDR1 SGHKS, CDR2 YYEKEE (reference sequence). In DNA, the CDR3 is TGTGCCAGCAGCCCGGACAGGGGGAGCGCCTACGAGCAGTACGTC. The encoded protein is CASSPDRGSAYEQYV.

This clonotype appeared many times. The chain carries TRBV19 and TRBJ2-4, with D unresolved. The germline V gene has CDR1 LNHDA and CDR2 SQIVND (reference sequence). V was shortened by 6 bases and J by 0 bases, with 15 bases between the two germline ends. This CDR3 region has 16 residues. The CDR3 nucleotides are TGTGCCAGTAGCTGGCGGACCAAGGAAGCCAAAAACATTCAGTACTTC. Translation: CASSWRTKEAKNIQYF.